Listed below are T cell receptor beta chains from one sample, sequenced in a study of molecular identifiers for immune sequencing clone quantification. TCRdb recomputed calls from the PCR reads with MiXCR, one row per CDR3 protein. The data hold some 320,000 distinct CDR3 sequences, with over 20% observed a single time. Sequencing was done on a sample of naive CD8+ T cells from blood, with Jurkat cell RNA spiked in. Every receptor here comes from a human donor in good health. Some libraries in this study had Jurkat cell RNA spiked in. Both conserved end residues are part of each CDR3. D genes are given only for firm matches. Some rows mark clone size as missing; the rest say once, few, many or name a class of expanded clone.

v_call	j_call	d_call	clone_size	cdr3_nt	cdr3_aa
TRBV19	TRBJ1-1	.	once	TGTGCCAGTAGTATTAAGGGTATCACTGAAGCTTTCTTT	CASSIKGITEAFF
TRBV4-1	TRBJ2-7	TRBD1	few	TGCGCCAGCAGCCAAGGGGCCGGGACAGGGCGCCACGAGCAGTACTTC	CASSQGAGTGRHEQYF
TRBV11-2	TRBJ2-1	.	many	TGTGCCAGCAGCTCTACCGACTATGAGCAGTTCTTC	CASSSTDYEQFF
TRBV7-9	TRBJ2-3	.	many	TGTGCCAGCAGCCTAACAGGACTGTCCCTTAGCACAGATACGCAGTATTTT	CASSLTGLSLSTDTQYF
TRBV28	TRBJ2-7	TRBD2	many	TGTGCCAGCAGTACCGTCCCGGGACTAGCTCACTCCTACGAGCAGTACTTC	CASSTVPGLAHSYEQYF
TRBV29-1	TRBJ1-1	.	many	TGCAGCGCCCTAGGACGACAGAACACTGAAGCTTTCTTT	CSALGRQNTEAFF
TRBV7-9	TRBJ1-5	.	many	TGTGCCAGCAGCACTCAGACAGACTCGCAGCCCCAGCATTTT	CASSTQTDSQPQHF
TRBV15	TRBJ1-5	.	many	TGTGCCACCAGCATCGTAGGGGGGGGCGGTCAGCCCCAGCATTTT	CATSIVGGGGQPQHF
TRBV7-8	TRBJ2-5	.	many	TGTGCCAGCAGCTTAGCGGCTGTGTCGACAGACCAAGAGACCCAGTACTTC	CASSLAAVSTDQETQYF
TRBV19	TRBJ1-1	.	.	TGTGCCAGTAGTATTGGGGTCACTGAAGCTTTCTTT	CASSIGVTEAFF
TRBV7-9	TRBJ1-2	.	many	TGTGCCAGCAGCTCTGTTTTACGTGGAAACTATGGCTACACCTTC	CASSSVLRGNYGYTF
TRBV13	TRBJ2-3	.	many	TGTGCCAGCAGCCCAGGGTTTACCAGCACAGATACGCAGTATTTT	CASSPGFTSTDTQYF
TRBV6-1	TRBJ2-1	.	many	TGTGCCAGCAGTGACTACGGAGCCAATGAGCAGTTCTTC	CASSDYGANEQFF
TRBV20-1	TRBJ2-7	TRBD2	.	TGCAGTGCTAGAGATTGGGGACTAGCGGAATCCTACGAGCAGTACTTC	CSARDWGLAESYEQYF
TRBV7-6	TRBJ2-5	TRBD1	few	TGTGCCAGCAGCATTTGGACAGGGGAGACCCAGTACTTC	CASSIWTGETQYF
TRBV6-5	TRBJ2-2	.	many	TGTGCCAGCAGTACCCCCGGGACCGGGGAGCTGTTTTTT	CASSTPGTGELFF
TRBV7-9	TRBJ1-5	.	many	TGTGCCAGCAGCTTAATAGGGTCGGGTAGCAATCAGCCCCAGCATTTT	CASSLIGSGSNQPQHF
TRBV7-6	TRBJ2-3	.	many	TGTGCCAGCAGCATTGCCGGGAGTAGCACAGATACGCAGTATTTT	CASSIAGSSTDTQYF
TRBV5-4	TRBJ1-6	.	many	TGTGCCAGCAGCTTGGGAAGGGGGAGTTCACCCCTCCACTTT	CASSLGRGSSPLHF
TRBV7-9	TRBJ2-1	TRBD2	many	TGTGCCAGCAGCCCCCATAGGACTAGCGGACCCTACAATGAGCAGTTCTTC	CASSPHRTSGPYNEQFF
TRBV15	TRBJ2-3	.	many	TGTGCCACCAGCAGAGTGACCCAGACGGCTAGCACAGATACGCAGTATTTT	CATSRVTQTASTDTQYF
TRBV6-2/TRBV6-3	TRBJ2-7	.	few	TGTGCCAGCAACCCGCGGGGACAGCCTTCCTACGAGCAGTACTTC	CASNPRGQPSYEQYF
TRBV4-3	TRBJ2-3	TRBD2	few	TGCGCCAGCAGCCAAGATAGGAGCGGGGCCACGGGTACGCAGTATTTT	CASSQDRSGATGTQYF
TRBV19	TRBJ2-7	.	many	TGTGCCAGTAGTCCCTCGACGGGAGTTTATCACGAGCAGTACTTC	CASSPSTGVYHEQYF
TRBV20-1	TRBJ2-7	.	many	TGCAGTGCTAGAGATAGGAGGGGGATGGTCGCCTACGAGCAGTACTTC	CSARDRRGMVAYEQYF
TRBV27	TRBJ1-1	.	.	TGTGCCAGCAGTTACGGCGGGGGCGGTAACACTGAAGCTTTCTTT	CASSYGGGGNTEAFF
TRBV7-9	TRBJ2-3	TRBD2	few	TGTGCCAGCAGCTTGGGGACTAGCGGGAGCTGGGATACGCAGTATTTT	CASSLGTSGSWDTQYF
TRBV6-5	TRBJ1-2	TRBD1	many	TGTGCCAGCAGTCAACAGGGGTACTATGGCTACACCTTC	CASSQQGYYGYTF
TRBV9	TRBJ2-5	TRBD2	many	TGTGCCAGCAGCTCGGGACTAGCGGGGGGGCCGCCCGAAGAAGAGACCCAGTACTTC	CASSSGLAGGPPEEETQYF
TRBV5-5	TRBJ2-1	TRBD2	many	TGTGCCAGCAGCTTTGATGGAGCGGGAGGGCCCTACAATGAGCAGTTCTTC	CASSFDGAGGPYNEQFF
TRBV7-9	TRBJ1-3	.	many	TGTGCCAGCAGCCGAGAGTCGCTGGGCGCCCGAAACACCATATATTTT	CASSRESLGARNTIYF
TRBV27	TRBJ1-2	.	many	TGTGCCAGCAGTTTATATTACAGGGTTAACTATGGCTACACCTTC	CASSLYYRVNYGYTF
TRBV6-6	TRBJ2-7	.	many	TGTGCCAGCAGTACTATGGGCGAGCAGTACTTC	CASSTMGEQYF
TRBV4-3	TRBJ2-7	TRBD2	many	TGCGCCAGCAGCCCGGGACTAGCGGGACGGGGCTACGAGCAGTACTTC	CASSPGLAGRGYEQYF
TRBV6-5	TRBJ2-3	TRBD1	few	TGTGCCAGCCAGGCCGGGACAGGGCCAGATACGCAGTATTTT	CASQAGTGPDTQYF
TRBV9	TRBJ2-3	TRBD2	many	TGTGCCAGCAGCGTAGAAACTAGCGGGACAGCAGATACGCAGTATTTT	CASSVETSGTADTQYF
TRBV27	TRBJ1-1	TRBD1	many	TGTGCCAGCAGTATGACAGGGGGAAACACTGAAGCTTTCTTT	CASSMTGGNTEAFF
TRBV7-6	TRBJ2-3	.	many	TGTGCCAGCAGCCCCCGCGTGCTAGATACGCAGTATTTT	CASSPRVLDTQYF
TRBV6-2/TRBV6-3	TRBJ1-1	TRBD1	.	TGTGCCAGCAGTTACCCCGGGACAGGGACTAATACTGAAGCTTTCTTT	CASSYPGTGTNTEAFF
TRBV11-2	TRBJ2-7	.	many	TGTGCCAGCAGTTCCAGGGGTAACGAGCAGTACTTC	CASSSRGNEQYF
TRBV7-9	TRBJ2-7	.	many	TGTGCCAGCAGCTTAGTAACCGCGACCTCCTACGAGCAGTACTTC	CASSLVTATSYEQYF
TRBV9	TRBJ2-4	TRBD2	few	TGTGCCAGCAGTCCCCCTAAGACTAGCGAAAATGCCAAAAACATTCAGTACTTC	CASSPPKTSENAKNIQYF
TRBV3-1	TRBJ2-3	TRBD2	many	TGTGCCAGCAGCGACAGCGGGAGCGACGCTAGCACAGATACGCAGTATTTT	CASSDSGSDASTDTQYF
TRBV4-3	TRBJ2-1	.	few	TGCGCCAGCAGCCAAGATTGGGCGCAGAGCTCCTACAATGAGCAGTTCTTC	CASSQDWAQSSYNEQFF
TRBV4-1	TRBJ2-7	.	many	TGCGCCAGCAGCCCGGCGAGAAGCTCCTACGAGCAGTACTTC	CASSPARSSYEQYF
TRBV27	TRBJ2-7	TRBD2	few	TGTGCCAGCAGTTTATTTCTAGCGGGAGGGGCGCGGGAGCAGTACTTC	CASSLFLAGGAREQYF
TRBV6-2/TRBV6-3	TRBJ2-2	.	few	TGTGTCAGCAGTTCCGGTAGTTGGACCGGGGAGCTGTTTTTT	CVSSSGSWTGELFF
TRBV4-1	TRBJ1-1	.	many	TGCGCCAGCAGCCACAGGCACCCGAACACTGAAGCTTTCTTT	CASSHRHPNTEAFF
TRBV5-8	TRBJ2-1	TRBD2	many	TGTGCCAGCAGCTTGGGACTAGCGAACAATGAGCAGTTCTTC	CASSLGLANNEQFF
TRBV7-9	TRBJ1-1	.	many	TGTGCCAGCAGCTCATTCGATAGAGGCACTGAAGCTTTCTTT	CASSSFDRGTEAFF
TRBV20-1	TRBJ2-1	.	many	TGCAGTGCTAGAGGGGTAGTGCCCACCTTCGATGAGCAGTTCTTC	CSARGVVPTFDEQFF
TRBV4-3	TRBJ2-5	.	few	TGCGCCAGCAGCCAAGATCGGGTAGCGGCGCAAGAGACCCAGTACTTC	CASSQDRVAAQETQYF
TRBV7-3	TRBJ1-1	.	many	TGTGCCAGCAGCCCTGGGTGGCAGGGCCAAGGTAATGAAGCTTTCTTT	CASSPGWQGQGNEAFF
TRBV13	TRBJ2-7	TRBD2	many	TGTGCCAGCAGCTGGAGCGGGGGCCTCTCCTACGAGCAGTACTTC	CASSWSGGLSYEQYF
TRBV13	TRBJ1-1	.	.	TGTGCCAGCAGCTTAGGCTCCCTCGAAACCATGAACACTGAAGCTTTCTTT	CASSLGSLETMNTEAFF